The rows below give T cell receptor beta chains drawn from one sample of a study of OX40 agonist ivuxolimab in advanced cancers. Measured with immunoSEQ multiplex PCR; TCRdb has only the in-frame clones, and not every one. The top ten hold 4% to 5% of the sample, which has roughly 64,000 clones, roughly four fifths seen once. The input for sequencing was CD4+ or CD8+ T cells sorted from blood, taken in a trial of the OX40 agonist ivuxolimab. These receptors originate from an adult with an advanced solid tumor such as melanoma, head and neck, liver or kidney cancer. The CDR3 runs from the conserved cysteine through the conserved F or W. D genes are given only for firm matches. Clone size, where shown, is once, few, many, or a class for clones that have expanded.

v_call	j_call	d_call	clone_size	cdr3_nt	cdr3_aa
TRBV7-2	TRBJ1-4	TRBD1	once	TGTGCCAGCAGACGGGAGGGACAGGGGAATGAAAAACTGTTTTTT	CASRREGQGNEKLFF
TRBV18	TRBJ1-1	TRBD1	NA	TGTGCCAGCTCACCGTCTCCCCCGGGACAGGGGATGAACACTGAAGCTTTCTTT	CASSPSPPGQGMNTEAFF
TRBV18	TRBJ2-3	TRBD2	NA	TGTGCCAGCTCACCACTCAGCGGGATTAGCACAGATACGCAGTATTTT	CASSPLSGISTDTQYF
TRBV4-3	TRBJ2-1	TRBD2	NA	TGCGCCAGCAGCCAATGGACGTCCGGGACTAGCGGGAGGGCCGGGGGGAATGAGCAGTTCTTC	CASSQWTSGTSGRAGGNEQFF
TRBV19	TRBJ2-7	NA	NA	TGTGCCAGTACCCCAGACCCGCAGGGTCCCTTCGAGCAGTACTTC	CASTPDPQGPFEQYF
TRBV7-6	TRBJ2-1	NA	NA	TGTGCCAGCAGCTTAGTTTCCCGGGAAGGGCAGTTCTTC	CASSLVSREGQFF
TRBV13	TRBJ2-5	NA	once	TGTGCCAGCAGTATAAATCAAGAGACCCAGTACTTC	CASSINQETQYF
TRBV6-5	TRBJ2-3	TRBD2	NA	TGTGCCAGCAGACCTCTAGCGGGGGGCCAGCATACGCAGTATTTT	CASRPLAGGQHTQYF
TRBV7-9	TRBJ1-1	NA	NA	TGTGCCAGCCTTTTCAAGAACACTGAAGCTTTCTTT	CASLFKNTEAFF
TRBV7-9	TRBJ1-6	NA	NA	TGTGCCAGCAGCTTAGCGAGGGTGATTTCACCCCTCCACTTT	CASSLARVISPLHF
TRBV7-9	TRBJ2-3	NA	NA	TGTGCCAGCAGCCCTTACGAAGATACGCAGTATTTT	CASSPYEDTQYF
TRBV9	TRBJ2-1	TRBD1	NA	TGTGCCAGCAGCGTCACAGGGGGGTCCTACAATGAGCAGTTCTTC	CASSVTGGSYNEQFF
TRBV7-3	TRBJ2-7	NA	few	TGTGCCAGCAGCTCCCCCCAACCGGACGGCGAGCAGTACTTC	CASSSPQPDGEQYF
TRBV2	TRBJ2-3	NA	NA	TGTGCCAGCAGTGTGGAGGGGGTTGGAGATACGCAGTATTTT	CASSVEGVGDTQYF
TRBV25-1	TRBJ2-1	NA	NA	TGTGCCAGCAGTGAATTAGGTAGGGAGAACAATTACAATGAGCAGTTCTTC	CASSELGRENNYNEQFF
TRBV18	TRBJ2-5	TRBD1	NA	TGTGCCAGCTCATCGGGACAGCCTCAAGAGACCCAGTACTTC	CASSSGQPQETQYF
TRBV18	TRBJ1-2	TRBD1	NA	TGTGCCAGCTCATCGGACAGGGACTATGGCTACACCTTC	CASSSDRDYGYTF
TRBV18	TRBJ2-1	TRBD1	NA	TGTGCCAGCTCACCGGGACAGGGGGGAAACAATGAGCAGTTCTTC	CASSPGQGGNNEQFF
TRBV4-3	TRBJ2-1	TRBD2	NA	TGCGCCAGCAGCCAAGATGGGAGCGGGAGGGCCTTCGAGCAGTTCTTC	CASSQDGSGRAFEQFF
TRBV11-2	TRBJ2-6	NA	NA	TGTGCCAGCAGCTTGGGGTACCCGGCCAACGTCCTGACTTTC	CASSLGYPANVLTF
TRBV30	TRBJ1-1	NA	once	TGTGCCTGGAGTTCAACGGGGCTGGAAGCTTTCTTT	CAWSSTGLEAFF
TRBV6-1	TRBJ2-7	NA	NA	TGTGCCAGCAGTGACCCACAGGGTTACGAGCAGTACTTC	CASSDPQGYEQYF
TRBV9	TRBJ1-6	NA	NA	TGTGCCAGCAGCGCGGGCCAGTCACCCCTCCACTTT	CASSAGQSPLHF
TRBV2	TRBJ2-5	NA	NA	TGTGCCAGCGCGGGGTCCTTAGTACAAGAGACCCAGTACTTC	CASAGSLVQETQYF
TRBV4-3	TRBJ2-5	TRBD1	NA	TGCGCCAGCAGCCAGCACAGGGGCGGAGAGACCCAGTACTTC	CASSQHRGGETQYF
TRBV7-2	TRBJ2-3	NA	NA	TGTGCCAGCAGCTTAATGGGCACAGATACGCAGTATTTT	CASSLMGTDTQYF
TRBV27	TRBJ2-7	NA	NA	TGTGCCAGCAGTCGGCCCGGCAGGACCTACGAGCAGTACTTC	CASSRPGRTYEQYF
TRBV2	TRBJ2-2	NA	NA	TGTGCCAGCCGAAGCTCGGACACGAACACCGGGGAGCTGTTTTTT	CASRSSDTNTGELFF
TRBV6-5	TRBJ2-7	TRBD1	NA	TGTGCCAGCAGGCCTAGACAGGGTACCTACGAGCAGTACTTC	CASRPRQGTYEQYF
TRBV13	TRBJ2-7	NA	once	TGTGCCAGCAGCCCTCAACAGGGCTACGAGCAGTACTTC	CASSPQQGYEQYF
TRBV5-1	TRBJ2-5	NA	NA	TGCGCCAGCACGTTGGACTCGACCAACATGCAAGAGACCCAGTACTTC	CASTLDSTNMQETQYF
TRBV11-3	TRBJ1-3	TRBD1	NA	TGTGCCAGCAGCTTAGATTCGACAGGGGCCTCTGGAAACACCATATATTTT	CASSLDSTGASGNTIYF
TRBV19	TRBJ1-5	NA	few	TGTGCCAGTAGTTCAAGAGGCAGGGGTAGCAATCAGCCCCAGCATTTT	CASSSRGRGSNQPQHF
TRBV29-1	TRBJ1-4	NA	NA	TGCAGCGTTGAGCAACAGAGGAATGAAAAACTGTTTTTT	CSVEQQRNEKLFF
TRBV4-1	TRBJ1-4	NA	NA	TGCGCCAGCAGCCGGATGGCTGCTGGGCAGACCGAAAAACTGTTTTTT	CASSRMAAGQTEKLFF
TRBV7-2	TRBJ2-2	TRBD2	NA	TGTGCCAGCAGCGCCGGGACTAGCGGGGGGGCGCACACCGGGGAGCTGTTTTTT	CASSAGTSGGAHTGELFF
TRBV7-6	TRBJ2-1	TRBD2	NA	TGTGCCAGCAGCTTAGGGAGCGGGAGGTACAATGAGCAGTTCTTC	CASSLGSGRYNEQFF
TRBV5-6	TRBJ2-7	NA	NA	TGTGCCAGCAGCTTACAGGGCCTCCCACCCTACGAGCAGTACTTC	CASSLQGLPPYEQYF
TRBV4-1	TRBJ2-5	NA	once	TGCGCCAGCAGCCACGTATTAAGGACTACCAGACAAGAGACCCAGTACTTC	CASSHVLRTTRQETQYF
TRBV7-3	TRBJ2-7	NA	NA	TGTGCCAGCAGCTTAGGTGGCGGCAGGGGTGCTCCTTCCTACGAGCAGTACTTC	CASSLGGGRGAPSYEQYF
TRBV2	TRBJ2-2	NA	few	TGTGCCAGCACTAGGGAGAAATCCGGGGAGCTGTTTTTT	CASTREKSGELFF
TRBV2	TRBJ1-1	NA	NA	TGTGCCAGCAAGAGGTCGATGAACACTGAAGCTTTCTTT	CASKRSMNTEAFF
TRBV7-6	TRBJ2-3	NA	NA	TGTGCCAGCAGCTTTCCACGTGAAGGGGGGGGGAGTGATACGCAGTATTTT	CASSFPREGGGSDTQYF
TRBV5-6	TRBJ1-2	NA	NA	TGTGCCAGCAGCCCCTCAGGGGCCGGTCGCTACACCTTC	CASSPSGAGRYTF
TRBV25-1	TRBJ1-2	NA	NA	TGTGCCAGCAGTAGGAACAGGAACGGCGGCTACACCTTC	CASSRNRNGGYTF
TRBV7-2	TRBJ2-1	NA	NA	TGTGCCAGCAGCTTACACGGTCTAGCGATGATCAATGAGCAGTTCTTC	CASSLHGLAMINEQFF
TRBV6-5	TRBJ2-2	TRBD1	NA	TGTGCCAGCAGTTACTCCGTTGGGACAGATGAGCTGTTTTTT	CASSYSVGTDELFF
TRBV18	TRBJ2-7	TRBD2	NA	TGTGCCAGCTCCCCACGGGAGGGGCTGAGCCACGAGCAGTACTTC	CASSPREGLSHEQYF
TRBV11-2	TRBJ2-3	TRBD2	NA	TGTGCCAGCACCCCGGTGAGCGGGACTAGAGGAGATACGCAGTATTTT	CASTPVSGTRGDTQYF